The 18 T cell receptor beta chains below were found in one sample sequenced in a study of human T cells and chemical hapten exposure. TCRdb reanalysed the RACE reads using MiXCR and keeps one entry per CDR3 protein. This table has tens of thousands of distinct CDR3 sequences, 9.5% to 10% appearing once. Time point denoted: patch test 2, 6 weeks after DPC sensitization. This sample's treatment: therapeutic diphenylcyclopropenone sensitization with weekly scalp DPC. The sample consisted of whole blood, taken in connection with sensitization to the hapten diphenylcyclopropenone (DPC). The receptors stem from a woman aged 50 to 65 with alopecia areata. Some clones in this sample may be carry-over from other donors' samples.

This clonotype has ten or more counts. This chain links TRBV5-1 with TRBJ1-1; D possibly corresponds to TRBD1 (5 bases). Trimming pared 2 bases from V and 12 bases from J, leaving 11 bases between. The CDR3 contains 11 residues. Germline V CDR1 and CDR2: SGHRS, YFSETQ. CDR3 DNA sequence: TGCGCCAGCAGCTTAGAAGGGGCCTCTTTCTTT. Its translation is CASSLEGASFF.

The chain recombines TRBV10-1 with TRBJ1-1; no clear D gene. The germline CDR1 and CDR2 sequences are WNHNN and SYGVQD (reference sequence). Trimming removed 3 bases at V and 7 bases at J, with 12 bases between. The CDR3 loop spans 13 amino acids. In nucleotides, the CDR3 is TGCGCCAGCAGTGATGGGCGACGGGATGAAGCTTTCTTT. As protein: CASSDGRRDEAFF.

The chain combines TRBV6-2 or TRBV6-3 with TRBJ2-3; D may match TRBD1 or TRBD2 (5 bases each). This CDR3 contains 16 residues. V was shortened by 3 bases and J by 2 bases, with 15 bases between the two germline ends. Germline V lookup: CDR1 MNHEY, CDR2 SVGEGT. The DNA of the CDR3 is TGTGCCAGCAGTTATGTTCAGGGAGATTTCACAGATACGCAGTATTTT. Protein product: CASSYVQGDFTDTQYF.

CDR3 in amino acids: CASSLESRGGWRTEAFF. The CDR3 DNA reads TGCGCCAGCAGCTTGGAGAGCAGGGGCGGCTGGCGCACTGAAGCTTTCTTT. The chain links TRBV5-1 to TRBJ1-1, with D maybe TRBD1 (6 bases). Germline loops: CDR1 SGHRS, CDR2 YFSETQ. Trimming pared 0 bases from V and 4 bases from J, leaving 19 bases between. The length of the CDR3 is 17 residues.

Ten or more counts support this clonotype. The junction differs from germline at one of its ends, possibly a read error. The rearrangement joins TRBV7-2 to TRBJ2-5; the match to TRBD2 covers 7 bases. The V gene's germline CDR1 is SGHTA and CDR2 FQGNSA. This CDR3 contains 13 residues. CDR3 DNA: TGTGCCAGCAGCTTAGCAGAAGAGCGGGATTCTACTTTC. Its translation is CASSLAEERDSTF.

This clonotype was picked up a small number of times. The rearrangement links TRBV20-1 to TRBJ1-1; 8 bases fit TRBD1. This CDR3 comprises 14 residues. Unmatched junction bases numbered 5, after V lost 1 base and J lost 4 bases. Germline CDR1 and CDR2: DFQATT and SNEGSKA (reference sequence). The CDR3 is CSARVGQGSTEAFF. The CDR3 DNA reads TGCAGTGCTAGAGTTGGACAGGGTAGCACTGAAGCTTTCTTT.

This clonotype was counted at least ten times. The CDR3 sequence: CASSSAPQGNYGYTF. CDR3 bases: TGTGCCAGCAGCTCCGCGCCCCAGGGGAACTATGGCTACACCTTC. J is TRBJ1-2 and V is TRBV7-9; the D gene is possibly TRBD1 (6 bases). V shed 4 bases and J shed 2 bases, with 14 bases lying between them. This CDR3 is built from 15 residues. Germline loops: CDR1 SEHNR, CDR2 FQNEAQ (reference sequence).

V gene TRBV7-2 combines with J gene TRBJ2-5, with TRBD2 as a possible D gene (5 bases). CDR1 and CDR2 from the germline V gene are SGHTA and FQGNSA. The CDR3 consists of 15 residues. The V and J ends lost 3 bases and 5 bases respectively, with 16 bases between them. CDR3: CASSFGIGSGETQYF. The CDR3, as DNA: TGTGCCAGCAGCTTTGGGATTGGGAGTGGGGAGACCCAGTACTTC.

There are a few counts of this clonotype. V gene TRBV12-3 or TRBV12-4 combines with J gene TRBJ2-7; D is ambiguous. The CDR3 spans 14 residues. Trimming pared 3 bases from V and 6 bases from J, leaving 15 bases between. CDR3 coding DNA: TGTGCCAGCAGTTTCGACCCCGGGCAGGTCGAGCAGTACTTC. Translated: CASSFDPGQVEQYF.

This clonotype was seen a handful of times. V gene TRBV3-1 combines with J gene TRBJ1-1; TRBD1 is a possible D gene (5 bases). Germline V gene sequence: CDR1 LGHDT, CDR2 YNNKEL (reference sequence). The ends were cut back, 1 base at V and 10 bases at J, with 13 bases in the middle. This CDR3 is built from 13 residues. The CDR3 loop reads CASSQVQGGGAFF. The CDR3 nucleotides read TGTGCCAGCAGCCAAGTGCAGGGTGGAGGAGCTTTCTTT.

This clonotype has just a few counts. The chain has TRBV20-1 and TRBJ1-4, with 8 nucleotides matching TRBD1. The CDR3 extends over 14 amino acids. Germline V gene data show CDR1 as DFQATT and CDR2 as SNEGSKA (reference sequence). V shed 6 bases and J 7 bases; nucleotides not matched to a gene: 10. CDR3: CSAKETGVSEKLFF. The CDR3 nucleotides are TGCAGTGCCAAAGAGACAGGGGTTAGTGAAAAACTGTTTTTT.

This clonotype has only a few counts. The chain recombines TRBV18 with TRBJ2-3, with TRBD2 identical over 9 bases. CDR3 size: 17 residues. Germline trimming cut 0 bases from V and 3 bases from J; bases unmatched to any gene: 7. CDR1 is KGHSH, CDR2 LQKENI, per germline. CDR3 residues: CASSPPSPSGETDTQYF. The CDR3 bases are TGTGCCAGCTCACCACCGTCCCCTAGCGGGGAAACAGATACGCAGTATTTT.

The V call is TRBV7-2, the J call TRBJ1-4; D gene uncertain. This CDR3 has 14 amino acids. With 3 bases removed from V and 5 bases from J, the gap between germline ends came to 10 bases. Germline V gene data show CDR1 as SGHTA and CDR2 as FQGNSA. The CDR3 loop reads CASSFDSSNEKLFF. The CDR3 bases are TGTGCCAGCAGCTTTGACTCCTCAAATGAAAAACTGTTTTTT.

This clonotype was counted a few times. CDR3 region: CASSLDGIAQYF. CDR3 nucleotides: TGTGCCAGCAGCTTAGATGGGATTGCCCAGTACTTC. This chain connects TRBV7-2 to TRBJ2-5; D remains unclear. CDR1 and CDR2 (germline): SGHTA, FQGNSA. This CDR3 spans 12 amino acids. The V end lost 1 base, the J end lost 9 bases, and 9 bases lay between the germline ends.

This clonotype was picked up one time. The rearrangement links TRBV20-1 to TRBJ2-1; 7 bases map to TRBD1. V was clipped by 6 bases and J by 3 bases; unmatched bases: 8. CDR3 size: 14 residues. Looked up from germline, CDR1 is DFQATT and CDR2 is SNEGSKA (reference sequence). For the CDR3, the DNA is TGCAGTGCCTGGGGACAGACTAACTACAATGAGCAGTTCTTC. Translating it yields CSAWGQTNYNEQFF.

This clonotype was observed at least ten times. The CDR3 region has the DNA TGCGCCAGCAGCTTGGATAGTCTAGATACGCAGTATTTT. Translation gives CASSLDSLDTQYF. V and J are TRBV5-1 and TRBJ2-3; the D is unclear. V was pared by 0 bases and J by 5 bases, with 7 bases between. The CDR3 has 13 residues. The V gene's germline CDR1 is SGHRS and CDR2 YFSETQ.

This clonotype has only a few counts. This chain links TRBV6-2 or TRBV6-3 with TRBJ2-1; 10 nucleotides align to TRBD2. With V trimmed by 5 bases and J by 4 bases, 11 bases remained unmatched. The germline CDR1 and CDR2 sequences are MNHEY and SVGEGT. The CDR3 extends over 17 amino acids. The chain's CDR3 is CASSETASGGPYNEQFF. The CDR3 DNA reads TGTGCCAGCAGTGAGACGGCTAGCGGGGGACCATACAATGAGCAGTTCTTC.

This clonotype occurred a few times. V and J are TRBV29-1 and TRBJ1-2; 8 bases map to TRBD1. The CDR3 loop spans 12 amino acids. Losses at the gene ends were 7 bases for V and 7 bases for J; bases not matched to a gene: 8. Germline V gene sequence: CDR1 SQVTM, CDR2 ANQGSEA. The CDR3 region has the DNA TGCAGCGCATCGGACAGGGCGGCTGGCTACACCTTC. Translation: CSASDRAAGYTF. Variable domain in full (rest from reference TRBV29-1 and TRBJ1-2): SAVISQKPSRDICQRGTSLTIQCQVDSQVTMMFWYRQQPGQSLTLIATANQGSEATYESGFVIDKFPISRPNLTFSTLTVSNMSPEDSSIYLCSASDRAAGYTFGSGTRLTVV.